The next 10 T cell receptor beta chains were all read from a single sample in a study of chemoradiotherapy in HPV16-positive cancers. Sequencing used immunoSEQ multiplex PCR; TCRdb keeps in-frame clones, though not all of them. Of 20,000 to 30,000 clones in the sample, over 75% are singletons; the top ten hold over 3.5%. Source: blood, taken from a patient who underwent chemoradiotherapy. These TCRs come from a human donor with HPV-associated anogenital cancer.

This chain connects TRBV14 to TRBJ2-3; D is ambiguous. Germline lookup yields CDR1 SGHDN and CDR2 FVKESK. The CDR3 runs 14 residues. Trimming left V 5 bases short and J 1 base short, with 10 bases between. The CDR3 DNA follows: TGTGCCAGCAGCGAGACCCTGGGCACAGATACGCAGTATTTT. Translating gives CASSETLGTDTQYF.

This chain joins TRBV7-2 and TRBJ2-3, with 10 bases lining up with TRBD1. CDR1 and CDR2 from the germline V gene are SGHTA and FQGNSA. The V segment lost 4 bases and the J segment 4 bases; nucleotides outside the gene matches: 5. This CDR3 is built from 15 residues. CDR3 DNA sequence: TGTGCCAGCAGCTATACCGGGACAGGGGCAGATACGCAGTATTTT. Amino acids: CASSYTGTGADTQYF.

The chain is built from TRBV25-1 and TRBJ2-2; D is undetermined. The CDR3 is made up of 13 amino acids. V lost 4 bases, J lost 2 bases, and 5 bases lay in between. Germline values: CDR1 MGHDK, CDR2 SYGVNS. CDR3 loop: CASSAQNTGELFF. In DNA form, the CDR3 reads TGTGCCAGCAGTGCACAAAACACCGGGGAGCTGTTTTTT.

This clone was found a few times. The CDR3 is CSAADSQNIQYF. DNA for the CDR3: TGCAGCGCAGCGGACTCCCAAAACATTCAGTACTTC. The J gene is TRBJ2-4, the V gene TRBV29-1; tentative D call: TRBD2 (5 bases). The CDR3 runs 12 residues. Trimming took 7 bases from V and 5 from J, leaving 12 bases between them. From germline, CDR1 is SQVTM and CDR2 ANQGSEA.

This chain joins TRBV11-2 and TRBJ2-7; 8 bases fit TRBD1. The CDR3 covers 15 residues. CDR1 and CDR2 from the germline V gene are SGHAT and FQNNGV. V shed 5 bases, J shed 3 bases, and the junction held 9 bases outside the gene matches. CDR3 DNA: TGTGCCAGCAGCCGAGACACAGGGGGAGGCTACGAGCAGTACTTC. Translating gives CASSRDTGGGYEQYF.

This sequence joins TRBV7-2 and TRBJ2-2, with no clear D. The V end was cut by 5 bases, the J end by 0 bases, with 10 bases between. This CDR3 is 15 amino acids long. Looked up from germline, CDR1 is SGHTA and CDR2 is FQGNSA. The DNA of the CDR3 is TGTGCCAGCAGCCCCCCACCGGCGAACACCGGGGAGCTGTTTTTT. It is translated as CASSPPPANTGELFF.

This chain links TRBV29-1 with TRBJ2-7; 14 bases are a match to TRBD2. Unmatched junction bases numbered 14, after V lost 7 bases and J lost 3 bases. Germline CDR1 reads SQVTM; CDR2 reads ANQGSEA. The CDR3 has 17 amino acids. The DNA of the CDR3 is TGCAGCGCCGCCGGGACTAGCGGGGGCCTGGTTAACTACGAGCAGTACTTC. Translated: CSAAGTSGGLVNYEQYF.

This chain links TRBV4-1 with TRBJ1-1, with D possibly being TRBD1 (6 bases). The germline V gene encodes CDR1 MGHRA and CDR2 YSYEKL. The CDR3 spans 14 residues. Between the trimmed V and J ends, which lost 4 bases and 4 bases, there was a span of 13 bases. For the CDR3, the DNA is TGCGCCAGCAGCCCCCAGGAGGGGGGCACTGAAGCTTTCTTT. This encodes CASSPQEGGTEAFF.

The chain has TRBV7-2 and TRBJ1-1; no reliable D call. V was shortened by 6 bases and J by 5 bases, with 16 bases between the two germline ends. The CDR3 is made up of 14 amino acids. Germline V gives CDR1 SGHTA, CDR2 FQGNSA. The CDR3 spells CASSLTSAGTEAFF. CDR3 sequence (DNA): TGTGCCAGCAGTTTAACGAGCGCGGGGACTGAAGCTTTCTTT.

This chain uses TRBV19 with TRBJ1-5; no definite D call. Per germline, CDR1 LNHDA and CDR2 SQIVND (reference sequence). V shed 1 base and J shed 0 bases, with 13 bases lying between them. The CDR3 is 17 residues long. CDR3 loop: CASSIVPTVHSNQPQHF. CDR3 in DNA: TGTGCCAGTAGTATAGTGCCCACAGTCCATAGCAATCAGCCCCAGCATTTT.